Below, 22 T cell receptor beta chains from the same sample are listed, as sequenced in a study of T cell repertoires in cytomegalovirus infection. TCRdb called the reads again in MiXCR, with one record for every CDR3 protein. The table includes some 350,000 distinct CDR3 sequences, around 18% detected once. Source material: PBMCs. All receptors come from a human donor in good health (CMV status not recorded). Some clones in this sample may be carry-over from other donors' samples.

The sample holds a few counts of this clonotype. The rearrangement uses TRBV28 and TRBJ1-5, with TRBD1 as a possible D gene (6 bases). V lost 7 bases and J lost 7, with 11 bases in between. The CDR3 has 12 residues. CDR1 and CDR2 from the germline V gene are MDHEN and SYDVKM. The CDR3, as DNA: TGTGCCAGCATTTCGACAGGACAGCCCCAGCATTTT. It specifies CASISTGQPQHF.

This clonotype was seen ten or more times. V is TRBV7-9 and J is TRBJ2-7, with 9 bases aligning to TRBD2. The CDR3 runs to 15 residues. V shed 2 bases and J 1 base; nucleotides not matched to a gene: 3. Germline V gene sequence: CDR1 SEHNR, CDR2 FQNEAQ (reference sequence). The CDR3 spells CASSLRAGGSYEQYF. CDR3 bases: TGTGCCAGCAGCTTACGCGCGGGAGGGTCCTACGAGCAGTACTTC. The variable domain in full, with the rest retrieved from reference TRBV7-9 and TRBJ2-7, is DTGVSQNPRHKITKRGQNVTFRCDPISEHNRLYWYRQTLGQGPEFLTYFQNEAQLEKSRLLSDRFSAERPKGSFSTLEIQRTEQGDSAMYLCASSLRAGGSYEQYFGPGTRLTVT.

In its sample, this clonotype was seen a few times. This rearrangement joins TRBV19 to TRBJ2-1; D perhaps matches TRBD1 (5 bases). Germline V lookup: CDR1 LNHDA, CDR2 SQIVND (reference sequence). The length of the CDR3 is 15 residues. The V end lost 6 bases, the J end lost 0 bases, and 12 bases lay between the germline ends. In DNA form, the CDR3 reads TGTGCCAGTAGACCAGGGTGGTTCTCCTACAATGAGCAGTTCTTC. The encoded protein is CASRPGWFSYNEQFF.

This clonotype was counted at least ten times. The chain links TRBV11-3 to TRBJ1-1, with TRBD1 identical over 8 bases. Germline V gene data show CDR1 as SGHNT and CDR2 as YENEEA. This CDR3 has 12 residues. V was pared by 5 bases and J by 12 bases, with 8 bases of the junction left unmatched. The CDR3 reads CASSGDRGRTFF. CDR3 nucleotides: TGTGCCAGCAGCGGTGACAGGGGTCGAACTTTCTTT.

V and J are TRBV27 and TRBJ1-3; D remains unclear. Between the trimmed V and J ends, which lost 5 bases and 0 bases, there was a span of 2 bases. The CDR3 extends over 12 amino acids. Germline V gene sequence: CDR1 MNHEY, CDR2 SMNVEV (reference sequence). CDR3 sequence reads: CASSNSGNTIYF. The CDR3 nucleotides read TGTGCCAGCAGTAACTCTGGAAACACCATATATTTT.

This clonotype appeared a few times. The chain couples TRBV9 to TRBJ2-7, with TRBD2 matching 9 bases. CDR1 and CDR2 from the germline V gene are SGDLS and YYNGEE. CDR3 size: 15 residues. The ends lost 3 bases at V and 3 bases at J; junction bases unmatched: 7. The CDR3 sequence: CASSATTSGLYEQYF. In DNA form, the CDR3 reads TGTGCCAGCAGCGCAACTACTAGCGGGCTCTACGAGCAGTACTTC.

This clonotype has ten or more counts. The genes are TRBV7-8 and TRBJ2-7; 7 bases match TRBD1. The CDR3 length is 14 residues. Unmatched junction bases numbered 8, after V lost 2 bases and J lost 7 bases. CDR1 is SGHVS, CDR2 FQNEAQ, per germline. CDR3 loop: CASSLRTGSGEQYF. CDR3 DNA: TGTGCCAGCAGCTTACGGACAGGCTCGGGGGAGCAGTACTTC.

The chain employs TRBV5-6 and TRBJ2-4, with 8 bases fitting TRBD2. The CDR3 spans 15 residues. After removal of 1 base from V and 3 bases from J, the junction contained 3 bases not matched to a gene. CDR1 is SGHDT and CDR2 is YYEEEE in the germline V gene. CDR3 DNA sequence: TGTGCCAGCAGCTTGACCGGGAGGGACAAAAACATTCAGTACTTC. It codes for CASSLTGRDKNIQYF.

The chain uses TRBV2 and TRBJ2-7; 8 bases align to TRBD2. Germline trimming cut 10 bases from V and 2 bases from J; bases unmatched to any gene: 7. Germline V gene sequence: CDR1 SNHLY, CDR2 FYNNEI. The CDR3 is made up of 13 amino acids. The CDR3 protein is CAIRGLATYEQYF. Written as DNA, the CDR3 is TGTGCCATCCGAGGACTAGCAACCTACGAGCAGTACTTC.

The rearrangement uses TRBV7-9 and TRBJ2-2, with D unclear. From germline, CDR1 is SEHNR and CDR2 FQNEAQ (reference sequence). V gave up 8 bases and J gave up 6 bases, with 7 bases separating them. The CDR3 length is 11 residues. CDR3 protein: CASGYPGELFF. For the CDR3, the DNA is TGTGCCAGCGGTTACCCCGGGGAGCTGTTTTTT.

The rearrangement uses TRBV5-1 and TRBJ2-7; the D is unclear. Germline V CDR1 and CDR2: SGHRS, YFSETQ. V was clipped by 4 bases and J by 7 bases, with 15 bases between them. This CDR3 is 13 amino acids long. The CDR3 loop is CASSDTYSEEQYF. The CDR3 DNA reads TGCGCCAGCAGCGATACATACTCTGAGGAGCAGTACTTC.

The chain uses TRBV11-3 and TRBJ2-2, with D maybe TRBD2 (5 bases). With 6 bases removed from V and 0 bases from J, the gap between germline ends came to 14 bases. The germline CDR1 and CDR2 sequences are SGHNT and YENEEA. The CDR3 has 16 amino acids. The CDR3 nucleotides read TGTGCCAGCAGTTCTCGAGAGGGAACGAACACCGGGGAGCTGTTTTTT. Translation: CASSSREGTNTGELFF.

The rearrangement links TRBV5-5 to TRBJ2-1; unclear D gene. From germline, CDR1 is SGHKS and CDR2 YYEKEE (reference sequence). The CDR3 loop spans 15 amino acids. V lost 4 bases, J lost 3 bases, and 14 bases lay in between. The CDR3 region has the DNA TGTGCCAGCAGCAAGGCAGCACAAGGCTACAATGAGCAGTTCTTC. Protein: CASSKAAQGYNEQFF.

The chain recombines TRBV6-2 or TRBV6-3 with TRBJ2-7; tentative D call: TRBD2 (6 bases). The V gene lost 5 bases and the J gene lost 0 bases, with 20 bases spanning the gap. This CDR3 has 17 amino acids. CDR1 MNHEY and CDR2 SVGEGT come from the germline V gene. In DNA form, the CDR3 reads TGTGCCAGCAGTCTTACCTTTCCGCTAGCGAGCTCCTACGAGCAGTACTTC. This codes for CASSLTFPLASSYEQYF.

This clonotype appeared a few times. This sequence joins TRBV30 and TRBJ2-1, with TRBD2 matching 8 bases. CDR1 GTSNPN and CDR2 SVGIG come from the germline V gene (reference sequence). V was clipped by 0 bases and J by 0 bases; unmatched bases: 1. The CDR3 contains 15 residues. The DNA of the CDR3 is TGTGCCTGGAGTGTGGGGACTAGCTCCTACAATGAGCAGTTCTTC. Translation: CAWSVGTSSYNEQFF.

This clonotype was seen repeatedly, ten times or more. CDR3 sequence (DNA): TGTGCCAGCAGCTTAAGAGCTACGCCCGCCGAGCAGTACTTC. As protein: CASSLRATPAEQYF. The chain recombines TRBV7-2 with TRBJ2-7; D is uncertain. Trimming shortened V by 2 bases and J by 6 bases, and 14 bases separated the two germline ends. The germline CDR1 and CDR2 sequences are SGHTA and FQGNSA. The CDR3 is 14 amino acids.

This clonotype was counted between two and nine times. The chain has TRBV6-2 or TRBV6-3 and TRBJ2-7, with TRBD2 identical over 13 bases. The germline CDR1 and CDR2 sequences are MNHEY and SVGEGT. This CDR3 spans 22 amino acids. V lost 1 base to trimming and J lost 2 bases; unmatched junction nucleotides: 20. The CDR3 sequence: CASSYYLPRTSGSRYRPYEQYF. DNA for the CDR3: TGTGCCAGCAGTTACTACCTGCCACGGACTAGCGGGAGCCGGTATCGTCCCTACGAGCAGTACTTC.

This clonotype was observed many times. The chain joins TRBV7-8 to TRBJ1-6; D call uncertain. Germline V gene data show CDR1 as SGHVS and CDR2 as FQNEAQ. Trimming left V 1 base short and J 1 base short, with 5 bases between. There are 15 residues in the CDR3. The CDR3 reads CASSLVGSYNSPLHF. CDR3 in DNA: TGTGCCAGCAGCTTAGTAGGGTCCTATAATTCACCCCTCCACTTT.

This clonotype was picked up many times. The chain has TRBV7-2 and TRBJ1-1; 12 nucleotides line up with TRBD1. V lost 2 bases and J lost 6; bases outside the gene matches: 4. The germline V gene encodes CDR1 SGHTA and CDR2 FQGNSA. The CDR3 contains 15 residues. The chain's CDR3 is CASSLRDRGQPEAFF. In nucleotides, the CDR3 is TGTGCCAGCAGCTTAAGGGACAGGGGGCAGCCTGAAGCTTTCTTT.

The V and J genes are TRBV5-5 and TRBJ1-4; D is perhaps TRBD1 (5 bases). This CDR3 region has 13 residues. V lost 6 bases and J 3 bases, leaving 9 bases between the germline ends. Germline V gene data show CDR1 as SGHKS and CDR2 as YYEKEE (reference sequence). CDR3: CASKGYANEKLFF. The CDR3 nucleotides read TGTGCCAGCAAGGGGTATGCTAATGAAAAACTGTTTTTT.

V usage is TRBV28 and J usage is TRBJ1-5; D gene unclear. V gave up 3 bases and J gave up 6 bases, with 12 bases separating them. Germline CDR1 reads MDHEN; CDR2 reads SYDVKM. The CDR3 is made up of 14 amino acids. DNA for the CDR3: TGTGCCAGCAGTTTCGAGCGGGTGCTTCAGCCCCAGCATTTT. Encoded protein: CASSFERVLQPQHF.

The chain has TRBV28 and TRBJ1-2; D is unclear. V was clipped by 5 bases and J by 8 bases, with 12 bases between them. This CDR3 is 12 amino acids long. The germline V gene encodes CDR1 MDHEN and CDR2 SYDVKM. The CDR3 reads CASSAPDGGYTF. CDR3 coding DNA: TGTGCCAGCAGTGCGCCAGACGGCGGCTACACCTTC.